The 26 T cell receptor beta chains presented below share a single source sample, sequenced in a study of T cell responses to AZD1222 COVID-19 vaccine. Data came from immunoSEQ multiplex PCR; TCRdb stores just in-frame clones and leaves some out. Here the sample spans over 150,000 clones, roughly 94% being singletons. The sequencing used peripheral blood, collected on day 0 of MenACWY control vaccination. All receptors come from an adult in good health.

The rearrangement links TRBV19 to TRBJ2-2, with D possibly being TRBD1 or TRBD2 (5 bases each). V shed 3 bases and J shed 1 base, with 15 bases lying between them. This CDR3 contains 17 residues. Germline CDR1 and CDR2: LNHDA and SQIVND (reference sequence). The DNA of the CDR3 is TGTGCCAGTAGTATCTCCTTCCGGGACCAGAACACCGGGGAGCTGTTTTTT. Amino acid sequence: CASSISFRDQNTGELFF.

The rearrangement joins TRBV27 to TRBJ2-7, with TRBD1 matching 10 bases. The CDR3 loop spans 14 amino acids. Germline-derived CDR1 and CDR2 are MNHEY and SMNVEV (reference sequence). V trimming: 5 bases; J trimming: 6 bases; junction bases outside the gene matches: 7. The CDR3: CASSGTGARVEQYF. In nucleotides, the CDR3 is TGTGCCAGCAGTGGGACAGGGGCGAGGGTCGAGCAGTACTTC.

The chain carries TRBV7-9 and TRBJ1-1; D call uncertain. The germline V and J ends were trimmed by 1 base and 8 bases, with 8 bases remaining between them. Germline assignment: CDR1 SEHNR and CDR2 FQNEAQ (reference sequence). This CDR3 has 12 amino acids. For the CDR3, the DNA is TGTGCCAGCAGCTTAGGAGGGTTGGAAGCTTTCTTT. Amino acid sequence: CASSLGGLEAFF.

CDR3 sequence: CASSLDWGAGTEAFF. Here the CDR3 DNA reads TGTGCCAGCAGCTTGGATTGGGGGGCGGGCACTGAAGCTTTCTTT. The gene calls are TRBV5-5 and TRBJ1-1, with D tentatively TRBD1 (6 bases). This CDR3 has 15 residues. Germline loops: CDR1 SGHKS, CDR2 YYEKEE (reference sequence). V shed 0 bases and J shed 4 bases, with 13 bases lying between them.

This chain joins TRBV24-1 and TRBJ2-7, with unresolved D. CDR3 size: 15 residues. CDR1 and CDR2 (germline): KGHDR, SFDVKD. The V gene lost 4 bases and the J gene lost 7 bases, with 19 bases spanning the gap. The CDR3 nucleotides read TGTGCCACCAGTGACAAGACCGGGTTCGGTCTGGAGCAGTACTTC. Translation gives CATSDKTGFGLEQYF.

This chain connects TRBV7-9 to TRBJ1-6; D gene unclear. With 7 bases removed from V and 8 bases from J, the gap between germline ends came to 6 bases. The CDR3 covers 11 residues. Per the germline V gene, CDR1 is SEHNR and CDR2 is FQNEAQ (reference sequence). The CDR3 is CASTDYSPLHF. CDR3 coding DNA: TGTGCCAGCACCGACTATTCACCCCTCCACTTT.

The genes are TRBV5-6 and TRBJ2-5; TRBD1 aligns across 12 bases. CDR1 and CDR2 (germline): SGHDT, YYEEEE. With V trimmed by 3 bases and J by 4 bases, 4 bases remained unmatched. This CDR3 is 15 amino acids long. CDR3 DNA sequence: TGTGCCAGCAGCTCTGGGACAGGGGGCATAGAGACCCAGTACTTC. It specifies CASSSGTGGIETQYF.

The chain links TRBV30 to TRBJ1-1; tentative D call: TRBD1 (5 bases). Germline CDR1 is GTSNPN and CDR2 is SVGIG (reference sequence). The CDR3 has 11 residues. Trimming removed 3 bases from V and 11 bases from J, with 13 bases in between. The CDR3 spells CAWSEQVLAFF. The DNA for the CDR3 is TGTGCCTGGAGCGAACAGGTATTGGCTTTCTTT.

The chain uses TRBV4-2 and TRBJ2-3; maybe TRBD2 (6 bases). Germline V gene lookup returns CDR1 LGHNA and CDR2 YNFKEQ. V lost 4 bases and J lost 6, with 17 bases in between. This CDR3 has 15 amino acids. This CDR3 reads CASSPSPGVRDTQYF. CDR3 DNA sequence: TGTGCCAGCAGCCCTTCCCCGGGAGTTCGGGATACGCAGTATTTT.

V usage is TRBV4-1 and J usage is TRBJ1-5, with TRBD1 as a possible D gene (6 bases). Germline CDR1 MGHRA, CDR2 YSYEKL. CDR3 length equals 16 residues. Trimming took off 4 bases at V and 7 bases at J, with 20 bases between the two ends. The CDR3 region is CASSLEGGGPKQPQHF. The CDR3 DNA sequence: TGCGCCAGCAGCCTAGAGGGAGGGGGGCCGAAACAGCCCCAGCATTTT.

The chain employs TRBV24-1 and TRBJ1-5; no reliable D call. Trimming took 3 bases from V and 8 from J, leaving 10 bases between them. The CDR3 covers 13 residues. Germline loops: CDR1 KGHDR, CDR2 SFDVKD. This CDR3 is CATSDEGMEPQHF. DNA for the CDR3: TGTGCCACCAGTGATGAAGGGATGGAGCCCCAGCATTTT.

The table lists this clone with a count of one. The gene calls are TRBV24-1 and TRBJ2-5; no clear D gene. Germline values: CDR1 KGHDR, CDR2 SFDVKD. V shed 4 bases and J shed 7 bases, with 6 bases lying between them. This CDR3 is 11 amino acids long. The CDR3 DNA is TGTGCCACCAGTGAAGGGTCGACCCAGTACTTC. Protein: CATSEGSTQYF.

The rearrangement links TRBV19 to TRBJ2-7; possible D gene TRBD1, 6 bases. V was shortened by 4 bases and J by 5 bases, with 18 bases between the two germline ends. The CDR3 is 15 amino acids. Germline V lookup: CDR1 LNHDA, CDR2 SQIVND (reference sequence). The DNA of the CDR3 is TGTGCCAGTAGTACCTTTGGGGGCAGGGTCGACGAGCAGTACTTC. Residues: CASSTFGGRVDEQYF.

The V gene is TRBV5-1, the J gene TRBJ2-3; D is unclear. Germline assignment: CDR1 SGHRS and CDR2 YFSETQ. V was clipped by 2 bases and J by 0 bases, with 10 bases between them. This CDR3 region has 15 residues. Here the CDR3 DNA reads TGCGCCAGCAGCTTTACGTCACAGAGCACAGATACGCAGTATTTT. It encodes CASSFTSQSTDTQYF. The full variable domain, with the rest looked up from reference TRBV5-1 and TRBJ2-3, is KAGVTQTPRYLIKTRGQQVTLSCSPISGHRSVSWYQQTPGQGLQFLFEYFSETQRNKGNFPGRFSGRQFSNSRSEMNVSTLELGDSALYLCASSFTSQSTDTQYFGPGTRLTVL.

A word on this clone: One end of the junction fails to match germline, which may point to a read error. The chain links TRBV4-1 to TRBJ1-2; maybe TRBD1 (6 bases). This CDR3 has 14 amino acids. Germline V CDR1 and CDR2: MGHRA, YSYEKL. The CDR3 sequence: CATSTGNGVYGYTF. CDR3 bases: TGCGCCACCAGCACAGGGAATGGTGTTTATGGCTACACCTTC.

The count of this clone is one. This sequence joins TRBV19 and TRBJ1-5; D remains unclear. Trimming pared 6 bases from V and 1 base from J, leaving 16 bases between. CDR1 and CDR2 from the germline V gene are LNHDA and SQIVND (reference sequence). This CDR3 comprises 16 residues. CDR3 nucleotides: TGTGCCAGTAGCCCCAGGCCTCTGGGGAGCAATCAGCCCCAGCATTTT. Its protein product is CASSPRPLGSNQPQHF.

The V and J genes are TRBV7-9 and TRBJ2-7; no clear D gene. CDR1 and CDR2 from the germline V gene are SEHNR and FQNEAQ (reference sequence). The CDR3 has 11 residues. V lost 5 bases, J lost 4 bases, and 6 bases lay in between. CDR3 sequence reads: CASSLEYEQYF. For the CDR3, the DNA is TGTGCCAGCAGCCTTGAATACGAGCAGTACTTC.

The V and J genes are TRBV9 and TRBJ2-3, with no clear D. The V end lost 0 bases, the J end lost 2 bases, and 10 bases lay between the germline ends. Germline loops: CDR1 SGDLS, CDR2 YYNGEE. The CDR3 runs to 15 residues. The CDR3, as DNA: TGTGCCAGCAGCGTAGTGGAACAGTCCACAGATACGCAGTATTTT. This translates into CASSVVEQSTDTQYF.

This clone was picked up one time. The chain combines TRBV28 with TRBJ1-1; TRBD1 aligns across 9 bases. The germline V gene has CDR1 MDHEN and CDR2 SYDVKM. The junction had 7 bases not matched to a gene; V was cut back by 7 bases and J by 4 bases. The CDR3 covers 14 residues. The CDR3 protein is CASKLRDRVTEAFF. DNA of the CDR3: TGTGCCAGCAAACTCCGGGACAGGGTCACTGAAGCTTTCTTT.

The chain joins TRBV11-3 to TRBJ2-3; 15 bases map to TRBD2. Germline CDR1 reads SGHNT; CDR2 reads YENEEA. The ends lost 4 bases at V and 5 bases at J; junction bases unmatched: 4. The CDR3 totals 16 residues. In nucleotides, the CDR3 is TGTGCCAGCAGCTGGACTAGCGGGAGGGCCGGAGATACGCAGTATTTT. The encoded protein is CASSWTSGRAGDTQYF.

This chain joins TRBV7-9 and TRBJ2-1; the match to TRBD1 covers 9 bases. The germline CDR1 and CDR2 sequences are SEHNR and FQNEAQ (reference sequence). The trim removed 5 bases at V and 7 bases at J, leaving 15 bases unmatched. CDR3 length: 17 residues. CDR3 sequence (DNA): TGTGCCAGCAGCCCCCCGGTGGGACAGGGAAAGAGAAATGAGCAGTTCTTC. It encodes CASSPPVGQGKRNEQFF.

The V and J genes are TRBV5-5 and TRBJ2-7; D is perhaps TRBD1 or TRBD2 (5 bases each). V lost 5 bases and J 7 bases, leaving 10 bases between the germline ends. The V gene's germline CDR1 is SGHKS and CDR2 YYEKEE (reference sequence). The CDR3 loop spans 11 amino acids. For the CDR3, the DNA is TGTGCCAGCAGTATGGGACGGGAGCAGTACTTC. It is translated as CASSMGREQYF.

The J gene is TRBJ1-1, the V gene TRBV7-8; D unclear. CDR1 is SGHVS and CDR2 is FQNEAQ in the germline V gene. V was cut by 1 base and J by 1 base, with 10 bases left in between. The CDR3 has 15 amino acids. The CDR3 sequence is CASSLDSAANTEAFF. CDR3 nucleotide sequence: TGTGCCAGCAGCTTAGACTCGGCAGCGAACACTGAAGCTTTCTTT.

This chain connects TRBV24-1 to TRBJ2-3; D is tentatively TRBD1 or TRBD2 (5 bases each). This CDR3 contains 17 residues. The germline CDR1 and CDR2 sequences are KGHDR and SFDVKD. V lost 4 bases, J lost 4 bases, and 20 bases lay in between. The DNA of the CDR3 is TGTGCCACCAGTGACACTCGAGGGGCCTTATCCGCAGATACGCAGTATTTT. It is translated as CATSDTRGALSADTQYF.

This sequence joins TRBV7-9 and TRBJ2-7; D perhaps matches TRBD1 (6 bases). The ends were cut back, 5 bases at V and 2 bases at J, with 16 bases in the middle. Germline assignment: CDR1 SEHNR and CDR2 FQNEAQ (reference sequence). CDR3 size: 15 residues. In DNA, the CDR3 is TGTGCCAGCAGCCCAGACCTCAGGGGCACCTACGAGCAGTACTTC. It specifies CASSPDLRGTYEQYF.

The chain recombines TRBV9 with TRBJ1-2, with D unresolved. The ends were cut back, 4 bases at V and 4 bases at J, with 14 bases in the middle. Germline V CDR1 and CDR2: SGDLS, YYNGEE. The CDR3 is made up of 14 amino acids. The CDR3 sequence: CASSSRHFTYGYTF. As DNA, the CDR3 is TGTGCCAGCAGCTCCCGGCATTTTACCTATGGCTACACCTTC.